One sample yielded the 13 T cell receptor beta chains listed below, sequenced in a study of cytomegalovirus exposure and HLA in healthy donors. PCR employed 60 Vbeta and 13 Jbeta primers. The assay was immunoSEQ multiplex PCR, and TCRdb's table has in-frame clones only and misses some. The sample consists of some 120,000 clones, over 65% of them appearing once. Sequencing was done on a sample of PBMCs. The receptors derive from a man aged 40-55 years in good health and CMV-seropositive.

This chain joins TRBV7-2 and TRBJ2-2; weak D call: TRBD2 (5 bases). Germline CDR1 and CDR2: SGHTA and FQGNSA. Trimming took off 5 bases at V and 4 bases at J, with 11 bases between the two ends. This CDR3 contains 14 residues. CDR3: CASSATTITGELFF. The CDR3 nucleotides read TGTGCCAGCAGCGCGACTACTATCACCGGGGAGCTGTTTTTT.

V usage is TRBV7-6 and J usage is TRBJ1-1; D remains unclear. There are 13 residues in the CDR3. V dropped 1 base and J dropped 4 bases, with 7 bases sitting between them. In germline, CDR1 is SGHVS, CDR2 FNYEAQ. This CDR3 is CASSLDEFTEAFF. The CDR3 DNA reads TGTGCCAGCAGCTTAGACGAGTTCACTGAAGCTTTCTTT.

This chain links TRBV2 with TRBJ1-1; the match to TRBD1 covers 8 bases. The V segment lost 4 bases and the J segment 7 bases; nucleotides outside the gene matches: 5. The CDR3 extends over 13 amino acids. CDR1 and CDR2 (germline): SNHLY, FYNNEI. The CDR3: CASSATGGGEAFF. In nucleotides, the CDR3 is TGTGCCAGCAGTGCTACAGGGGGTGGTGAAGCTTTCTTT.

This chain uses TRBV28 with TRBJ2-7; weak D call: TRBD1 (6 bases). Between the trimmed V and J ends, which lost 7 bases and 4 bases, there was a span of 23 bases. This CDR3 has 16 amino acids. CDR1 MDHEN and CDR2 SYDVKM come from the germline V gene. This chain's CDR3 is CASTTPPGARLYEQYF. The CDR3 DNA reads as TGTGCCAGCACCACCCCCCCAGGGGCCCGACTTTACGAGCAGTACTTC. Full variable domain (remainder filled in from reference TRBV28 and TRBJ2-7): DVKVTQSSRYLVKRTGEKVFLECVQDMDHENMFWYRQDPGLGLRLIYFSYDVKMKEKGDIPEGYSVSREKKERFSLILESASTNQTSMYLCASTTPPGARLYEQYFGPGTRLTVT.

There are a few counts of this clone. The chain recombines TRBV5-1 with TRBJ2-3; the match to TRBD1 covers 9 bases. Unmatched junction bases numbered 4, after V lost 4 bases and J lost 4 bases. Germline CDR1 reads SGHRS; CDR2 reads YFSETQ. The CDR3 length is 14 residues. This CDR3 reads CASSETGGSDTQYF. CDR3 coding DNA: TGCGCCAGCAGCGAGACAGGGGGGTCAGATACGCAGTATTTT.

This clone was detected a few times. The CDR3 spells CASSDRRGNYGYTF. For the CDR3, the DNA is TGTGCCAGCAGTGACCGCAGGGGGAACTATGGCTACACCTTC. This chain links TRBV6-4 with TRBJ1-2; TRBD1 matches 7 bases. Germline V gives CDR1 MRHNA, CDR2 SNTAGT. The V segment lost 2 bases and the J segment 2 bases; nucleotides outside the gene matches: 2. The CDR3 spans 14 residues.

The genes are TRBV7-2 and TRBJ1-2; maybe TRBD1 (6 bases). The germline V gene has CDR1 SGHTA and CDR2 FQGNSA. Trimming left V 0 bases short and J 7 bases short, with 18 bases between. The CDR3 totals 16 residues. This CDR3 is CASSLAPPDSRSGYTF. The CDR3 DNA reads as TGTGCCAGCAGCTTAGCCCCCCCGGACAGCCGGAGTGGCTACACCTTC.

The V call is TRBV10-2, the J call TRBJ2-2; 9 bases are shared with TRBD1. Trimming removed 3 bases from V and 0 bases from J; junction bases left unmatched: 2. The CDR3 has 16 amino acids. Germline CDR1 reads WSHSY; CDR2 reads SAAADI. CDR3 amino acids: CASSDRTGANTGELFF. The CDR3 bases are TGCGCCAGCAGTGACCGGACAGGGGCGAACACCGGGGAGCTGTTTTTT.

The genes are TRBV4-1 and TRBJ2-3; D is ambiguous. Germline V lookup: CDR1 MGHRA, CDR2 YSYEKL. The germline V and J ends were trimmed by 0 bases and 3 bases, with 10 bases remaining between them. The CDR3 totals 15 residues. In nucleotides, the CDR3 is TGCGCCAGCAGCCAAGATAGAGCAGGAACAGATACGCAGTATTTT. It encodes CASSQDRAGTDTQYF.

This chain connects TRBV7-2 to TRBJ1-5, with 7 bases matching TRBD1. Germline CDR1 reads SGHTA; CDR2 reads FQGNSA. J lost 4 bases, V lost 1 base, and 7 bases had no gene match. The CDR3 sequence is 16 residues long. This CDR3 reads CASSLEGAVGNQPQHF. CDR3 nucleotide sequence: TGTGCCAGCAGCTTAGAGGGGGCGGTGGGGAATCAGCCCCAGCATTTT.

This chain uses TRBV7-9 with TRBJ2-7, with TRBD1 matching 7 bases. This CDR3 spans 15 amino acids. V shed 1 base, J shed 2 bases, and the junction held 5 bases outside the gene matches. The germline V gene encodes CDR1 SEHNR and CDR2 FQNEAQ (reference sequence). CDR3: CASSLETGVTYEQYF. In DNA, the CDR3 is TGTGCCAGCAGCTTAGAAACAGGGGTTACCTACGAGCAGTACTTC. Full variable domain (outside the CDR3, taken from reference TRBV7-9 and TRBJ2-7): DTGVSQNPRHKITKRGQNVTFRCDPISEHNRLYWYRQTLGQGPEFLTYFQNEAQLEKSRLLSDRFSAERPKGSFSTLEIQRTEQGDSAMYLCASSLETGVTYEQYFGPGTRLTVT.

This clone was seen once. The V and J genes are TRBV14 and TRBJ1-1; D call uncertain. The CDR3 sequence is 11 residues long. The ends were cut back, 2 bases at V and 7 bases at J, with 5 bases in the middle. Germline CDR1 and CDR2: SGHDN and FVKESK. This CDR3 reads CASSQLSEAFF. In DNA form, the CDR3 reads TGTGCCAGCAGCCAATTGAGTGAAGCTTTCTTT.

CDR3 coding DNA: TGTGCCAGCAGCTTGTTCGAGCGTCAGCCCCAGCATTTT. This translates into CASSLFERQPQHF. The rearrangement joins TRBV5-6 to TRBJ1-5, with unresolved D. Per the germline V gene, CDR1 is SGHDT and CDR2 is YYEEEE. Trimming left V 1 base short and J 6 bases short, with 8 bases between. The CDR3 runs 13 residues.